This record looks at one T cell receptor beta chain sequence and its context. Method: immunoSEQ multiplex PCR; TCRdb's copy keeps in-frame clones and lacks some. Of about 6,300 clones in the sample, approximately 63% were seen once. This specimen comes from a study of OX40 agonist ivuxolimab in advanced cancers. At the level of the study: Patients with prior anti-PD-1, anti-PD-L1 or anti-CTLA-4 therapy were eligible; about 41% had some.

The timepoints at which blood was sampled were baseline, cycle 4 day 1, and cycle 7 day 1. Trimming cost V 6 bases and J 4 bases, with 18 bases left between them. This CDR3 region has 15 residues. CDR1 and CDR2 (germline): LNHDA, SQIVND (reference sequence). This clonotype originated in an adult with an advanced solid tumor such as melanoma, head and neck, liver or kidney cancer. The material was CD4+ or CD8+ T cells sorted from blood, obtained in a trial of the OX40 agonist ivuxolimab. The chain carries TRBV19 and TRBJ1-2; maybe TRBD1 (6 bases). For the CDR3, the DNA is TGTGCCAGTAGATGGGCAACAGGGCGACGCTATGGCTACACCTTC. Protein sequence: CASRWATGRRYGYTF.